This entry lists 3 T cell receptor beta chains sequenced from one sample in a study of T cells in Graves' hyperthyroidism and ophthalmopathy. Authors of the study amplified TCR beta CDR3 regions from RNA transcripts. The TCR CDR3 first-round RT-PCR relied on the HTBI primer set. TCRdb redid the calling of the multiplex PCR reads with MiXCR, one entry per CDR3 protein. This table has 400,000 to 500,000 distinct CDR3 sequences, approximately 15% appearing once. Sequencing was carried out using blood. These receptors were taken from a woman aged 18-29 years with Graves' hyperthyroidism.

This clonotype was detected only a few times. The chain recombines TRBV7-3 with TRBJ1-6; TRBD1 is a possible D gene (6 bases). V dropped 2 bases and J dropped 7 bases, with 12 bases sitting between them. Germline assignment: CDR1 SGHTA and CDR2 FQGTGA. The CDR3 spans 15 residues. Here the CDR3 DNA reads TGTGCCAGCAGCTTATATGGGGGCATGAATTCACCCCTCCACTTT. Translated, it gives CASSLYGGMNSPLHF.

The table lists this clonotype with many counts. The V gene is TRBV28, the J gene TRBJ2-7, with 7 bases aligning to TRBD1. V dropped 7 bases and J dropped 5; count of bases not matched to a gene: 8. Germline CDR1 and CDR2: MDHEN and SYDVKM. This CDR3 has 13 amino acids. CDR3 region: CASTAGTGDEQYF. The CDR3 DNA reads TGTGCCAGCACCGCGGGTACAGGGGACGAGCAGTACTTC.

This clonotype was found many times. A junction boundary mismatches the germline segment, possibly from a read error. The chain uses TRBV12-3 or TRBV12-4 and TRBJ1-1; D not resolved. This CDR3 contains 13 residues. CDR3 nucleotides: TGTACCAGCAGTTTAGGCGGGAACACTGAAGCTTTCTTT. Protein sequence: CTSSLGGNTEAFF.